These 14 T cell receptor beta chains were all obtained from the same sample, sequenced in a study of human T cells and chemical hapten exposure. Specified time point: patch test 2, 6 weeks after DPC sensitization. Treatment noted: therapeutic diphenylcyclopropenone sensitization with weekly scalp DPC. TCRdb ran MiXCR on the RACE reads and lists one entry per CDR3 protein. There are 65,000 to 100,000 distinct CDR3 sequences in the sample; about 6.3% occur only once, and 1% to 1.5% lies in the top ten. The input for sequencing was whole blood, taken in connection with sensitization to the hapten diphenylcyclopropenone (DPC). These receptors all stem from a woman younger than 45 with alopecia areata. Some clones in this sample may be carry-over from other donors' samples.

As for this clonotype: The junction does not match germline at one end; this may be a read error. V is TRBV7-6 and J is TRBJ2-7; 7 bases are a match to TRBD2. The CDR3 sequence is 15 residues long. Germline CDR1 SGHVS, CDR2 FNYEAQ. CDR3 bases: TGTGCCAGCAGCTTAGAGGCTAGCGGAGCCTACGGGCAGTACTTC. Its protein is CASSLEASGAYGQYF.

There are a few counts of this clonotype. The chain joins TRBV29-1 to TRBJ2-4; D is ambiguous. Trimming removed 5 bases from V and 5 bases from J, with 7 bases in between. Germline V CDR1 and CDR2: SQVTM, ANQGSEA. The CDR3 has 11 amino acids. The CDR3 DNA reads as TGCAGCGTTTCGAGGCAAAACATTCAGTACTTC. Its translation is CSVSRQNIQYF.

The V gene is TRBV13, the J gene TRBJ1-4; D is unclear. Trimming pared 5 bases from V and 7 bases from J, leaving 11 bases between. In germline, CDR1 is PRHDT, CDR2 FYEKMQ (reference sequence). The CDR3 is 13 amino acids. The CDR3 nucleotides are TGTGCCAGCAGCCCCAGAAAGACTGAAAAACTGTTTTTT. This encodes CASSPRKTEKLFF.

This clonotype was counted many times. The CDR3 coding sequence is TGTGCCACCAGCAGAGATGGGAACGCCGTCAATGAGCAGTTCTTC. Encoded protein: CATSRDGNAVNEQFF. The rearrangement links TRBV15 to TRBJ2-1; no reliable D call. Per the germline V gene, CDR1 is LNHNV and CDR2 is YYDKDF (reference sequence). The CDR3 has 15 amino acids. The germline V and J ends were trimmed by 0 bases and 6 bases, with 12 bases remaining between them.

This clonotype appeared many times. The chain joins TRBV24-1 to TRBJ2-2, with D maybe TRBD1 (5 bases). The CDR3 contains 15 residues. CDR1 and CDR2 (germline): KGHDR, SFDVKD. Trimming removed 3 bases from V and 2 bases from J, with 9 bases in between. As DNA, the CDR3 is TGTGCCACCAGTGATCCGACAGTAAACACCGGGGAGCTGTTTTTT. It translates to CATSDPTVNTGELFF.

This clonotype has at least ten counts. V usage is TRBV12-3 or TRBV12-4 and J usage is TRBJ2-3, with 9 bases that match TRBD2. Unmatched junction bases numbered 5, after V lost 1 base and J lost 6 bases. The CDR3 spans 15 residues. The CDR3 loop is CASSLEGGGADTQYF. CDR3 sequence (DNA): TGTGCCAGCAGTTTAGAAGGCGGGGGGGCCGATACGCAGTATTTT.

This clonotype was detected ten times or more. CDR3 protein: CASSFGRVAEAFF. CDR3 coding DNA: TGTGCCAGCAGTTTCGGCAGGGTGGCTGAAGCTTTCTTT. The chain recombines TRBV12-3 or TRBV12-4 with TRBJ1-1; a possible D gene is TRBD1 (5 bases). The CDR3 covers 13 residues. V shed 3 bases and J shed 6 bases, with 11 bases lying between them.

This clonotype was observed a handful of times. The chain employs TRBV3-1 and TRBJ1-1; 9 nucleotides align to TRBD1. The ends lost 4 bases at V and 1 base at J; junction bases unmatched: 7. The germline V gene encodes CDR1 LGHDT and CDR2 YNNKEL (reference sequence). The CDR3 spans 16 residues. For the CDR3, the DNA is TGTGCCAGCAGCCCTCGGACAGGGGTCCAGAACACTGAAGCTTTCTTT. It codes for CASSPRTGVQNTEAFF. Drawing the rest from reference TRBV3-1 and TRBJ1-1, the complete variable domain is DTAVSQTPKYLVTQMGNDKSIKCEQNLGHDTMYWYKQDSKKFLKIMFSYNNKELIINETVPNRFSPKSPDKAHLNLHINSLELGDSAVYFCASSPRTGVQNTEAFFGQGTRLTVV.

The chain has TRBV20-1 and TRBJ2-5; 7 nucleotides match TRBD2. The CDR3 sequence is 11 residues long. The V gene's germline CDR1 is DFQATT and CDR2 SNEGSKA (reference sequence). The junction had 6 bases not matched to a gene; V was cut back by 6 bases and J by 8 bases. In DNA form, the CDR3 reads TGCAGTGCCGAACTAGCGTCCACCCAGTACTTC. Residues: CSAELASTQYF.

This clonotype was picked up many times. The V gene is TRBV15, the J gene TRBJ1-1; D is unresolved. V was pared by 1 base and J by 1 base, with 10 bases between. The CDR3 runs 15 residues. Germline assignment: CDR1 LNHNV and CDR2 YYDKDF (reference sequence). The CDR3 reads CATSRVSWGNTEAFF. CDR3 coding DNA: TGTGCCACCAGCAGAGTTTCGTGGGGGAACACTGAAGCTTTCTTT.

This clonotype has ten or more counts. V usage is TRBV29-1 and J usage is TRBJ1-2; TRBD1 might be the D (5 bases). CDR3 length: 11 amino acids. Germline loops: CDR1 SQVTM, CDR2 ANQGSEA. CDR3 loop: CTTDSPYGYTF. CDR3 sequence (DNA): TGCACCACCGACAGCCCCTATGGCTACACCTTC. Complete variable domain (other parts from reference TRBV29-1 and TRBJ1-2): SAVISQKPSRDICQRGTSLTIQCQVDSQVTMMFWYRQQPGQSLTLIATANQGSEATYESGFVIDKFPISRPNLTFSTLTVSNMSPEDSSIYLCTTDSPYGYTFGSGTRLTVV.

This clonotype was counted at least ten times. CDR3 nucleotides: TGCAGCGTAGCCGGGACACGGGAGGGGCCAGATACGCAGTATTTT. Encoded protein: CSVAGTREGPDTQYF. The chain joins TRBV29-1 to TRBJ2-3; 8 bases agree with TRBD2. Germline V lookup: CDR1 SQVTM, CDR2 ANQGSEA. J was trimmed by 4 bases and V by 6 bases; bases with no gene match: 12. This CDR3 has 15 residues.

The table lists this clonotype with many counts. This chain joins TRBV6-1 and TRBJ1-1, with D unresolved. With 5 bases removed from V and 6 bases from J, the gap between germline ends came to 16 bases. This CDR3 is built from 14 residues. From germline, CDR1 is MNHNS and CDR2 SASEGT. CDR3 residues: CASSSNEGNAEAFF. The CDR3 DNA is TGTGCCAGCAGTTCAAACGAGGGTAACGCTGAAGCTTTCTTT.

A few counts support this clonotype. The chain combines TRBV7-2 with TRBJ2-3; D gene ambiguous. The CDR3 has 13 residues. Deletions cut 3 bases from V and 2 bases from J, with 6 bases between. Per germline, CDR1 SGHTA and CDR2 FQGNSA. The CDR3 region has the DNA TGTGCCAGCAGCTTTACCAACACAGATACGCAGTATTTT. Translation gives CASSFTNTDTQYF.